This TCR beta chain was profiled in a study of blood T cell repertoires in COVID-19. Study as a whole: Acute and convalescent COVID-19 specimens originated in the United States, Italy and Spain.

The length of the CDR3 is 12 residues. V lost 5 bases to trimming and J lost 8 bases, with 9 bases between them. Seattle participants joined during active infection and were tracked over time. Sequenced by immunoSEQ multiplex PCR; TCRdb stores in-frame clones only, minus some. The data show under 300,000 clones, 70% to 90% seen once. The J gene is TRBJ1-4, the V gene TRBV12-3 or TRBV12-4; no firm D call. Input material: peripheral blood. The sequence was obtained from a woman in her 70s with COVID-19, enrolled during active disease. The CDR3 coding sequence is TGTGCCAGCAGTCGGGTGGTGGAAAAACTGTTTTTT. It yields the protein CASSRVVEKLFF.